The 14 T cell receptor beta chains listed next were all sequenced from one sample in a study of Graves' ophthalmopathy and Graves' hyperthyroidism. The sequenced template was RNA, covering the TCR beta CDR3 region. HTBI-primed first-round RT-PCR preceded second-round multiplex PCR. Each CDR3 protein gets one entry after TCRdb re-called the multiplex PCR reads with MiXCR. The sample includes a few hundred thousand distinct CDR3 sequences, about 17% of them seen just once. Sequencing was carried out using peripheral blood. Receptors originate from a young woman with Graves' ophthalmopathy.

The V call is TRBV19, the J call TRBJ1-6, with 12 bases fitting TRBD1. This CDR3 spans 24 amino acids. V shed 5 bases and J 7 bases; nucleotides not matched to a gene: 30. CDR1 and CDR2 (germline): LNHDA, SQIVND (reference sequence). The CDR3 loop is CASSVEVWDRGRGSSPILNSPLHF. In nucleotides, the CDR3 is TGTGCCAGTAGTGTCGAAGTTTGGGACAGGGGGCGCGGTAGCTCTCCTATCCTAAATTCACCCCTCCACTTT.

The sample holds many counts of this clonotype. The chain is built from TRBV28 and TRBJ2-5; D is unclear. The CDR3 totals 16 residues. Germline V gene lookup returns CDR1 MDHEN and CDR2 SYDVKM. With 6 bases removed from V and 14 bases from J, the gap between germline ends came to 31 bases. The CDR3 loop is CASRPRNFGHGPTIYF. The DNA of the CDR3 is TGTGCCAGCAGACCTCGGAACTTCGGCCATGGGCCAACAATCTACTTC.

This clonotype was found a few times. The chain recombines TRBV11-2 with TRBJ2-7; 16 bases match TRBD2. The V gene end was trimmed by 7 bases and the J gene end by 5 bases; junction bases not matched to a gene: 14. This CDR3 region has 18 residues. Looked up from germline, CDR1 is SGHAT and CDR2 is FQNNGV. Here the CDR3 reads CASNYQGLAGGLPHEQYF. In nucleotides, the CDR3 is TGTGCCAGCAACTACCAGGGACTAGCGGGAGGGCTCCCCCACGAGCAGTACTTC.

This clonotype showed up many times. The chain is built from TRBV6-1 and TRBJ2-2; D perhaps matches TRBD1 (5 bases). Deletions cut 7 bases from V and 0 bases from J, with 12 bases between. The germline V gene encodes CDR1 MNHNS and CDR2 SASEGT. This CDR3 spans 15 amino acids. In nucleotides, the CDR3 is TGTGCCAGCAAGGGCCGACAGACGAACACCGGGGAGCTGTTTTTT. Amino acids: CASKGRQTNTGELFF.

The table lists this clonotype with many counts. V is TRBV12-3 or TRBV12-4 and J is TRBJ1-3, with TRBD1 identical over 10 bases. The CDR3 runs 16 residues. Trimming took 6 bases from V and 3 from J; bases not matched to a gene: 8. The CDR3 region has the DNA TGTGCCAGCAGACCTCCGACAGGGGGCTATGGAAACACCATATATTTT. This sequence encodes CASRPPTGGYGNTIYF.

This clonotype was seen many times. The chain couples TRBV6-5 to TRBJ1-1; D uncertain. Germline V gives CDR1 MNHEY, CDR2 SVGAGI. Trimming left V 1 base short and J 0 bases short, with 9 bases between. The CDR3 has 15 residues. CDR3 sequence reads: CASSYYWQLNTEAFF. DNA of the CDR3: TGTGCCAGCAGTTACTATTGGCAGCTGAACACTGAAGCTTTCTTT.

This clonotype was counted at least ten times. The V and J genes are TRBV6-5 and TRBJ2-2; tentative D call: TRBD1 (5 bases). Germline V gene data show CDR1 as MNHEY and CDR2 as SVGAGI. The length of the CDR3 is 15 residues. The V and J ends lost 4 bases and 5 bases respectively, with 14 bases between them. The CDR3 nucleotides read TGTGCCAGCAGTTCCCAGGGATCCGGGACCGGGGAGCTGTTTTTT. The encoded protein is CASSSQGSGTGELFF.

The table lists this clonotype with many counts. The chain couples TRBV28 to TRBJ1-6; TRBD1 matches at 7 bases. Germline V gene sequence: CDR1 MDHEN, CDR2 SYDVKM. V was pared by 7 bases and J by 9 bases, with 12 bases of the junction left unmatched. There are 15 residues in the CDR3. The CDR3 DNA follows: TGTGCCAGCAACCGACTACAGGGGTCTAGTTCACCCCTCCACTTT. It specifies CASNRLQGSSSPLHF. Using reference TRBV28 and TRBJ1-6 for the parts outside the CDR3, the full variable domain is DVKVTQSSRYLVKRTGEKVFLECVQDMDHENMFWYRQDPGLGLRLIYFSYDVKMKEKGDIPEGYSVSREKKERFSLILESASTNQTSMYLCASNRLQGSSSPLHFGNGTRLTVT.

This clonotype was detected ten times or more. V is TRBV4-1 and J is TRBJ2-3; 7 nucleotides match TRBD2. V gave up 1 base and J gave up 4 bases; unmatched junction bases: 17. CDR3 length equals 19 residues. Per germline, CDR1 MGHRA and CDR2 YSYEKL. DNA for the CDR3: TGCGCCAGCAGCCAAGTTGGGCGGTTCGGGCTAGCGGTATCAGATACGCAGTATTTT. It specifies CASSQVGRFGLAVSDTQYF.

This clonotype was picked up many times. This chain joins TRBV5-1 and TRBJ1-5; D not resolved. V lost 0 bases and J lost 7, with 8 bases in between. The CDR3 runs 13 residues. CDR1 is SGHRS and CDR2 is YFSETQ in the germline V gene. CDR3: CASSLAPGQPQHF. The CDR3 DNA reads as TGCGCCAGCAGCTTGGCTCCAGGACAGCCCCAGCATTTT.

This clonotype has ten or more counts. The chain has TRBV6-1 and TRBJ1-1; weak D call: TRBD1 (5 bases). This CDR3 is built from 14 residues. V was shortened by 5 bases and J by 1 base, with 11 bases between the two germline ends. The germline V gene has CDR1 MNHNS and CDR2 SASEGT. This CDR3 is CASSRQSGNTEAFF. The CDR3 DNA is TGTGCCAGCAGTAGACAGTCAGGGAACACTGAAGCTTTCTTT.

This clonotype was seen repeatedly, ten times or more. The chain is built from TRBV28 and TRBJ2-2; maybe TRBD1 (6 bases). The germline V gene encodes CDR1 MDHEN and CDR2 SYDVKM. The V end lost 6 bases, the J end lost 7 bases, and 12 bases lay between the germline ends. This CDR3 region has 13 residues. The CDR3 is CASSNRVGGELFF. DNA of the CDR3: TGTGCCAGCAGCAACAGGGTCGGCGGGGAGCTGTTTTTT.

Ten or more counts support this clonotype. The chain combines TRBV28 with TRBJ1-2; 8 bases line up with TRBD1. The CDR3 consists of 15 residues. Trimming cost V 4 bases and J 4 bases; bases outside gene matches: 8. The germline V gene encodes CDR1 MDHEN and CDR2 SYDVKM. CDR3 amino acids: CASSSQGGPIYGYTF. CDR3 DNA sequence: TGTGCCAGCAGTTCACAGGGGGGGCCAATCTATGGCTACACCTTC.

This clonotype was observed many times. The chain is built from TRBV20-1 and TRBJ2-4, with unresolved D. Germline values: CDR1 DFQATT, CDR2 SNEGSKA (reference sequence). The CDR3 extends over 14 amino acids. The ends were cut back, 4 bases at V and 3 bases at J, with 13 bases in the middle. The CDR3, as DNA: TGCAGTGCTAATCCGACAAGCAGCAAAAACATTCAGTACTTC. Its protein is CSANPTSSKNIQYF.